These 5 T cell receptor beta chains share one sample of origin, sequenced in a study of shared clonotypes between healthy human individuals. Some clones are missing from TCRdb's copy, which holds only in-frame ones; the method was immunoSEQ multiplex PCR. The sample holds roughly 810,000 clones, around 96% seen once. Cells designated naive CD8 were CD45RO-negative and were positively selected for CCR7, with terminally differentiated effector memory CD45RA+ cells excluded. Sequenced input: naive CD8+ T cells sorted from blood. The receptor set was obtained from a man aged 25-40 years in good health.

The rearrangement uses TRBV10-3 and TRBJ2-2; D tentatively fits TRBD1 or TRBD2 (6 bases each). The CDR3 consists of 15 residues. Germline CDR1 and CDR2: ENHRY and SYGVKD. Between the trimmed V and J ends, which lost 2 bases and 6 bases, there was a span of 13 bases. CDR3 nucleotide sequence: TGTGCCATCAGTGAGAAAGGGGGGCTTGCCGGGGAGCTGTTTTTT. Encoded protein: CAISEKGGLAGELFF.

This clone was seen a single time. The V call is TRBV10-1, the J call TRBJ1-1; a weak D match, TRBD1 (6 bases). The germline V gene has CDR1 WNHNN and CDR2 SYGVQD (reference sequence). The length of the CDR3 is 15 residues. Trimming left V 2 bases short and J 1 base short, with 11 bases between. CDR3 sequence reads: CASSETGWANTEAFF. As DNA, the CDR3 is TGCGCCAGCAGTGAGACAGGGTGGGCGAACACTGAAGCTTTCTTT.

V usage is TRBV28 and J usage is TRBJ2-6, with 13 bases identical to TRBD2. The CDR3 is 20 amino acids. The germline V gene has CDR1 MDHEN and CDR2 SYDVKM. V was clipped by 6 bases and J by 0 bases; unmatched bases: 11. In DNA, the CDR3 is TGTGCCAGCAGCACGACTCCGGGACTAGCGGGACCCTCTGGGGCCAACGTCCTGACTTTC. Protein: CASSTTPGLAGPSGANVLTF.

The V and J genes are TRBV11-3 and TRBJ2-1, with 9 bases matching TRBD2. The CDR3 has 16 amino acids. Losses at the gene ends were 5 bases for V and 6 bases for J; bases not matched to a gene: 11. Germline lookup yields CDR1 SGHNT and CDR2 YENEEA. In nucleotides, the CDR3 is TGTGCCAGCAGCCCCCTCGGAGCGGGAGGAAGCAATGAGCAGTTCTTC. Amino acid sequence: CASSPLGAGGSNEQFF.

This clone was counted once. The V call is TRBV27, the J call TRBJ2-5, with D possibly called TRBD1 or TRBD2 (5 bases each). In germline, CDR1 is MNHEY, CDR2 SMNVEV (reference sequence). The CDR3 has 13 amino acids. Trimming left V 2 bases short and J 5 bases short, with 9 bases between. The CDR3 nucleotides read TGTGCCAGCAGTTTAAATTGGGGGGAGACCCAGTACTTC. Protein product: CASSLNWGETQYF.